This TCR beta chain came from a study of cytomegalovirus exposure and HLA in healthy donors. V gave up 3 bases and J gave up 11 bases; unmatched junction bases: 4. This CDR3 is 12 amino acids long. Germline CDR1 SGHRS, CDR2 YFSETQ. PCR employed 60 Vbeta and 13 Jbeta primers. The protocol was immunoSEQ multiplex PCR, while the TCRdb copy is restricted to in-frame clones and leaves out a portion. Of about 160,000 clones listed, about four fifths are singletons. Material: PBMCs. The chain joins TRBV5-1 to TRBJ1-1; 10 bases align to TRBD1. The TCR was taken from a young man in good health and CMV-seronegative. The CDR3 region is CASSSGTGAAFF. For the CDR3, the DNA is TGCGCCAGCAGCTCTGGGACAGGGGCCGCTTTCTTT. Complete variable domain (other parts from reference TRBV5-1 and TRBJ1-1): KAGVTQTPRYLIKTRGQQVTLSCSPISGHRSVSWYQQTPGQGLQFLFEYFSETQRNKGNFPGRFSGRQFSNSRSEMNVSTLELGDSALYLCASSSGTGAAFFGQGTRLTVV.